This T cell receptor (beta chain) derives from a study of shared clonotypes between healthy human individuals. Germline lookup yields CDR1 SGHNT and CDR2 YYREEE (reference sequence). V lost 1 base and J lost 6, with 9 bases in between. The CDR3 extends over 13 amino acids. As for this clone: This sample includes further DNA sequences coding for the same CDR3.

Genomic DNA of each subset was evenly split across several immunoSEQ plates. This table comes from immunoSEQ multiplex PCR, and its TCRdb copy is limited to in-frame clones, with some not included. The sample consists of millions of clones, more than 90% of them appearing once. V and J are TRBV5-4 and TRBJ2-3, with D possibly TRBD1 on 5 matching bases. The sequenced sample was naive CD4+ T cells sorted from blood. Subset here: CD45RA+ positively selected. The sequence was collected from a man aged 18 to 29 in good health. As DNA, the CDR3 is TGTGCCAGCAGCTTGACAGGAACGGATACGCAGTATTTT. Its translation: CASSLTGTDTQYF.